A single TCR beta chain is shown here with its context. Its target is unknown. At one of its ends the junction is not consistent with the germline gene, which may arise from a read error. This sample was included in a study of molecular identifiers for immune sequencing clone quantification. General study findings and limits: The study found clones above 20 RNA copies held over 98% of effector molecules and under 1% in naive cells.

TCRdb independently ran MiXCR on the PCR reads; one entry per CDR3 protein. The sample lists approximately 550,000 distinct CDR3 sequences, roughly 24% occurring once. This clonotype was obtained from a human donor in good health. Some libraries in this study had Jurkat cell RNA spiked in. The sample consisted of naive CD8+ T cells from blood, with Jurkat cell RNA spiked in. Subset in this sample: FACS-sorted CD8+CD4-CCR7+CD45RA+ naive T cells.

Written as DNA, the CDR3 is TGTGCCGGCAGTTACTCGGGGACCTCTGGGGCCAACGTCCTGACTTTC. Protein product: CAGSYSGTSGANVLTF. The J gene is TRBJ2-6, the V gene TRBV6-5; D possibly matches TRBD1 or TRBD2 (5 bases each). Germline CDR1 reads MNHEY; CDR2 reads SVGAGI. The CDR3 contains 16 residues.